The clone carrying this T cell receptor beta chain occurred a few times. Its antigen remains unknown. V lost 5 bases and J 7 bases, leaving 14 bases between the germline ends. This CDR3 contains 14 residues. Germline V gene sequence: CDR1 MDHEN, CDR2 SYDVKM. This sample is part of a study of T-cell reconstitution after alpha-beta-depleted transplantation in children. Unique molecular identifiers were built into the TCRbeta library. TCRdb re-derived calls from the PCR reads in MiXCR, one entry per CDR3 protein. The repertoire holds 800,000 to 1,000,000 distinct CDR3 sequences, about 26% seen once, with 28% in the top ten. Study-wide results and limits: At day 60, the high TCRbeta diversity found in some patients originated from recipient T cells and thymic progenitors that had survived. A year had passed since transplant, and T-cell counts and diversity by then came mostly from newly produced T cells. Reported findings indicate that, about two months after transplant, alpha-beta T cells came from several hundred expanded clones, which were derived from non-depleted graft cells.

This receptor was taken from a boy younger than two who had a stem cell transplant for SCID, so the T cells may come from the graft donor. The sequencing used PBMCs, mostly from graft donor cells, collected 360 days after TCRalphabeta/CD19-depleted stem cell transplant. The chain combines TRBV28 with TRBJ2-2; D perhaps matches TRBD1 (5 bases). CDR3 sequence: CASSPATERGELFF. CDR3 nucleotide sequence: TGTGCCAGCAGTCCCGCGACAGAGCGCGGGGAGCTGTTTTTT.